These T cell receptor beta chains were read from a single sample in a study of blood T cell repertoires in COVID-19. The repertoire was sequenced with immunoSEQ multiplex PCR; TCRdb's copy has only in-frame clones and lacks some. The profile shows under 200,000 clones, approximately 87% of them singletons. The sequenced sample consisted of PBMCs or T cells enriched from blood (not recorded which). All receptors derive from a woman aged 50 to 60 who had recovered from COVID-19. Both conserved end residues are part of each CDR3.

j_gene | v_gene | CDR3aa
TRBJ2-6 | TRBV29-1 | CSVSTGPGANVLTF
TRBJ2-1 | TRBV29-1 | CSASGAPSYNEQFF
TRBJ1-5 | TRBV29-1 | CSVALGGDINQPQHF
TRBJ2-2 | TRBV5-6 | CASSPWGANTGELFF
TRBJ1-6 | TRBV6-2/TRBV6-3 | CASSPGQGRSASHSPLHF
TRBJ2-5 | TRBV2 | CASRAKRWGGGGIRETQYF
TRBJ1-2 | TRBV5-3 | CARSLWGRLAGYTF
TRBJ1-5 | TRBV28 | CARGGGVSNQPQHF
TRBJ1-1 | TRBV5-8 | CASSPREWGGGTEAFF
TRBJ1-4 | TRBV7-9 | CASSPGTGASTNEKLFF
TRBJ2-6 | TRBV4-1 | CASSPGTVTSGANVLTF
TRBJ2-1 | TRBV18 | CASSPPTSEDPYNEQFF
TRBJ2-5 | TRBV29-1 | CSVVGAYQETQYF
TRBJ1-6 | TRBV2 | CATADQGYNSPLHF
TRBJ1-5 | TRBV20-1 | CSASRQGRQPQHF
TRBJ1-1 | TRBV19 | CASMRDRGLSEAFF
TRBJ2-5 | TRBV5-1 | CASSLGTGGIGETQYF
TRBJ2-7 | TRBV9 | CASSPQRSSGSNEQYF
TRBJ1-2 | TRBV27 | CASSFVWSQERGYTF
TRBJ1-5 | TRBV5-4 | CASSLPGVPQHF
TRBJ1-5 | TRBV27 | CASSRGQGRLEPQHF
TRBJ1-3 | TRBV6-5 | CASTKLGVGNTIYF